This passage covers 25 T cell receptor beta chains from one sample sequenced in a study of CD8+CD57+ T cells in acquired aplastic anemia. Patients sequenced had flow cytometry evidence of CD8+CD57+ cell expansion. The study profiled TCR beta VDJ and CDR3 using genomic DNA as template. TCRdb reanalysed the reads using MiXCR and keeps one entry per CDR3 protein. The table shows some 200,000 distinct CDR3 sequences, with almost 50% occurring only once. Material: sorted CD4+, CD8+, or CD8+CD57+ T cells (not recorded which) from PBMCs. Receptors were obtained from a human donor with aplastic anemia.

The sample holds many counts of this clonotype. The chain couples TRBV5-1 to TRBJ2-1; TRBD2 aligns across 12 bases. V shed 4 bases and J 6 bases; nucleotides not matched to a gene: 5. Germline V lookup: CDR1 SGHRS, CDR2 YFSETQ. The length of the CDR3 is 15 residues. The CDR3 DNA follows: TGCGCCAGCAGCAAACTAGCGGGGGGCGGCAATGAGCAGTTCTTC. This translates into CASSKLAGGGNEQFF.

Regarding this clonotype: The CDR3 does not end in the conserved phenylalanine or tryptophan, so this is likely a read error. This chain uses TRBV5-1 with TRBJ2-3; D unclear. This CDR3 contains 12 residues. Germline CDR1 SGHRS, CDR2 YFSETQ. CDR3: CASSVDENTQYL. Written as DNA, the CDR3 is TGTGCCAGCAGCGTAGACGAGAATACGCAGTATCTT.

With regard to this clonotype: Germline and junction disagree at one end, which may indicate a read error. The V and J genes are TRBV6-1 and TRBJ2-5; either TRBD1 or TRBD2 may fit D (6 bases each). Germline V CDR1 and CDR2: MNHNS, SASEGT. CDR3 size: 13 residues. The CDR3 loop reads CASSARGQETLYF. CDR3 DNA: TGTGCCAGCAGCGCTCGGGGGCAAGAGACCCTGTACTTC.

This chain connects TRBV15 to TRBJ1-5; D is ambiguous. Between the trimmed V and J ends, which lost 0 bases and 5 bases, there was a span of 5 bases. Germline V gene sequence: CDR1 LNHNV, CDR2 YYDKDF (reference sequence). The CDR3 has 13 residues. CDR3 loop: CATSRDRDQPQHF. CDR3 bases: TGTGCCACCAGCAGAGATAGGGATCAGCCCCAGCATTTT. The full variable domain, its missing parts supplied by reference TRBV15 and TRBJ1-5, is DAMVIQNPRYQVTQFGKPVTLSCSQTLNHNVMYWYQQKSSQAPKLLFHYYDKDFNNEADTPDNFQSRRPNTSFCFLDIRSPGLGDTAMYLCATSRDRDQPQHFGDGTRLSIL.

J is TRBJ1-1 and V is TRBV7-2; TRBD1 agrees at 10 bases. V gave up 5 bases and J gave up 8 bases; unmatched junction bases: 5. The CDR3 totals 13 residues. Germline lookup yields CDR1 SGHTA and CDR2 FQGNSA. In nucleotides, the CDR3 is TGTGCCAGCAGCCCCTTGGACAGGGGGGAAGCTTTCTTT. Protein product: CASSPLDRGEAFF.

V gene TRBV6-6 combines with J gene TRBJ2-7; 9 positions agree with TRBD1. Germline V lookup: CDR1 MNHNY, CDR2 SVGAGI (reference sequence). The CDR3 totals 14 residues. The trim removed 4 bases at V and 6 bases at J, leaving 7 bases unmatched. CDR3: CASSLGQGLGEQYF. For the CDR3, the DNA is TGTGCCAGCAGTTTGGGACAGGGCTTGGGCGAGCAGTACTTC.

The genes are TRBV12-3 or TRBV12-4 and TRBJ1-5; TRBD1 matches at 10 bases. The trim removed 4 bases at V and 7 bases at J, leaving 4 bases unmatched. CDR3 length equals 14 residues. The CDR3 is CASSWDRGGQPQHF. CDR3 nucleotides: TGTGCCAGCAGTTGGGACAGGGGAGGACAGCCCCAGCATTTT.

Ten or more counts support this clonotype. The chain carries TRBV7-9 and TRBJ1-1; tentative D call: TRBD1 (5 bases). CDR1 is SEHNR and CDR2 is FQNEAQ in the germline V gene (reference sequence). V shed 5 bases and J shed 3 bases, with 13 bases lying between them. The CDR3 is made up of 14 amino acids. CDR3 loop: CASSLSWGDTEAFF. The CDR3 DNA follows: TGTGCCAGCAGCCTCTCTTGGGGGGACACTGAAGCTTTCTTT.

The V call is TRBV24-1, the J call TRBJ1-5; 11 bases agree with TRBD1. V shed 4 bases and J 6 bases; nucleotides not matched to a gene: 4. The CDR3 sequence is 15 residues long. Germline CDR1 and CDR2: KGHDR and SFDVKD. The CDR3 sequence is CATSEGGQGGQPQHF. The CDR3 DNA reads as TGTGCCACCAGTGAGGGGGGACAGGGGGGTCAGCCCCAGCATTTT.

Ten or more counts support this clonotype. J is TRBJ1-3 and V is TRBV7-9; possibly TRBD1 for D (5 bases). Germline CDR1 reads SEHNR; CDR2 reads FQNEAQ (reference sequence). The CDR3 sequence is 15 residues long. V shed 1 base and J shed 2 bases, with 9 bases lying between them. Here the CDR3 DNA reads TGTGCCAGCAGCTTAGGGGGGATTGCTGGAAACACCATATATTTT. The encoded protein is CASSLGGIAGNTIYF.

In this sample, this clonotype turned up many times. The J gene is TRBJ1-5, the V gene TRBV7-9; 11 bases align to TRBD1. The CDR3 has 19 amino acids. CDR1 and CDR2 from the germline V gene are SEHNR and FQNEAQ (reference sequence). With V trimmed by 6 bases and J by 1 base, 14 bases remained unmatched. The CDR3 loop reads CASSSGQGAGGGSNQPQHF. CDR3 bases: TGTGCCAGCAGTTCCGGACAGGGGGCAGGGGGGGGGAGCAATCAGCCCCAGCATTTT.

The sample holds many counts of this clonotype. The gene calls are TRBV11-3 and TRBJ2-1; TRBD1 is a possible D gene (6 bases). Trimming cost V 5 bases and J 8 bases, with 16 bases left between them. The V gene's germline CDR1 is SGHNT and CDR2 YENEEA. The CDR3 covers 14 residues. CDR3 nucleotide sequence: TGTGCCAGCAGCGAACAGGGAATCTCGGATGAGCAGTTCTTC. It yields the protein CASSEQGISDEQFF.

To note about this clonotype: This may come from a read error, since a much larger clone is one base off. CDR3 in DNA: TGTGCCAGCAGCTTCAGGGGCCCCTACGAGCAGTTCTTC. Amino acid sequence: CASSFRGPYEQFF. The chain joins TRBV11-3 to TRBJ2-1; TRBD1 might be the D (6 bases). The V gene's germline CDR1 is SGHNT and CDR2 YENEEA. Trimming cost V 3 bases and J 10 bases, with 13 bases left between them. This CDR3 has 13 residues.

The genes are TRBV29-1 and TRBJ1-1; 7 bases are a match to TRBD1. This CDR3 is built from 14 residues. Germline V gives CDR1 SQVTM, CDR2 ANQGSEA. V gave up 3 bases and J gave up 5 bases; unmatched junction bases: 9. The chain's CDR3 is CSVDVQGRRTEAFF. The CDR3, as DNA: TGCAGCGTTGATGTACAGGGGCGGAGGACTGAAGCTTTCTTT. The full variable domain, completed using reference TRBV29-1 and TRBJ1-1, is SAVISQKPSRDICQRGTSLTIQCQVDSQVTMMFWYRQQPGQSLTLIATANQGSEATYESGFVIDKFPISRPNLTFSTLTVSNMSPEDSSIYLCSVDVQGRRTEAFFGQGTRLTVV.

V is TRBV14 and J is TRBJ1-4; a possible D gene is TRBD1 (5 bases). This CDR3 is built from 15 residues. Deletions cut 6 bases from V and 2 bases from J, with 13 bases between. Germline V gives CDR1 SGHDN, CDR2 FVKESK. CDR3 bases: TGTGCCAGCAGTACTGTAGGGGTTACTAATGAAAAACTGTTTTTT. Translating it yields CASSTVGVTNEKLFF. Complete variable domain (other parts from reference TRBV14 and TRBJ1-4): EAGVTQFPSHSVIEKGQTVTLRCDPISGHDNLYWYRRVMGKEIKFLLHFVKESKQDESGMPNNRFLAERTGGTYSTLKVQPAELEDSGVYFCASSTVGVTNEKLFFGSGTQLSVL.

This clonotype occurred a few times. V and J are TRBV19 and TRBJ1-1; a weak D match, TRBD1 (6 bases). From germline, CDR1 is LNHDA and CDR2 SQIVND (reference sequence). CDR3 length: 15 amino acids. V was trimmed by 4 bases and J by 1 base, leaving 13 bases between them. CDR3: CASSTPGAPNTEAFF. CDR3 bases: TGTGCCAGTAGTACCCCGGGGGCCCCGAACACTGAAGCTTTCTTT.

This clonotype turned up a few times. This sequence joins TRBV20-1 and TRBJ2-1; D might be TRBD1 or TRBD2, each matching 5 bases. Germline-derived CDR1 and CDR2 are DFQATT and SNEGSKA (reference sequence). The germline V and J ends were trimmed by 1 base and 10 bases, with 17 bases remaining between them. The CDR3 runs to 14 residues. Here the CDR3 reads CSARAAGGAGEQFF. CDR3 DNA sequence: TGCAGTGCTAGAGCGGCGGGTGGGGCAGGGGAGCAGTTCTTC.

Ten or more counts support this clonotype. This rearrangement joins TRBV6-1 to TRBJ2-7; 8 bases fit TRBD2. Trimming took 3 bases from V and 2 from J; bases not matched to a gene: 6. The CDR3 consists of 15 residues. In germline, CDR1 is MNHNS, CDR2 SASEGT. This chain's CDR3 is CASSDQAGGAYEQYF. CDR3 DNA: TGTGCCAGCAGTGATCAGGCGGGGGGCGCCTACGAGCAGTACTTC.

This clonotype was detected only a few times. This sequence joins TRBV15 and TRBJ1-5; no reliable D call. V dropped 0 bases and J dropped 7 bases, with 10 bases sitting between them. In germline, CDR1 is LNHNV, CDR2 YYDKDF (reference sequence). CDR3 length equals 14 residues. This CDR3 reads CATSRDLGQQPQHF. In DNA, the CDR3 is TGTGCCACCAGCAGAGACCTGGGCCAACAGCCCCAGCATTTT. The full variable domain, completed using reference TRBV15 and TRBJ1-5, is DAMVIQNPRYQVTQFGKPVTLSCSQTLNHNVMYWYQQKSSQAPKLLFHYYDKDFNNEADTPDNFQSRRPNTSFCFLDIRSPGLGDTAMYLCATSRDLGQQPQHFGDGTRLSIL.

This clonotype has just a few counts. V gene TRBV28 combines with J gene TRBJ1-5; 7 positions agree with TRBD1. CDR1 and CDR2 (germline): MDHEN, SYDVKM. The CDR3 sequence is 12 residues long. V lost 4 bases to trimming and J lost 7 bases; unmatched junction nucleotides: 1. Here the CDR3 reads CASSSGQQPQHF. Written as DNA, the CDR3 is TGTGCCAGCAGTTCGGGACAGCAGCCCCAGCATTTT.

This sequence joins TRBV20-1 and TRBJ2-7, with D hard to call. Germline V gene lookup returns CDR1 DFQATT and CDR2 SNEGSKA (reference sequence). Trimming removed 6 bases from V and 6 bases from J, with 21 bases in between. The CDR3 is 14 amino acids. This CDR3 reads CSARRGTVTIEQYF. In DNA, the CDR3 is TGCAGTGCCAGACGCGGTACGGTAACAATCGAGCAGTACTTC.

This clonotype was seen repeatedly, ten times or more. This chain connects TRBV20-1 to TRBJ2-7; 8 bases fit TRBD1. The trim removed 5 bases at V and 0 bases at J, leaving 12 bases unmatched. Germline V gene data show CDR1 as DFQATT and CDR2 as SNEGSKA (reference sequence). The CDR3 is 16 residues long. CDR3 amino acids: CSASGQGGPSSYEQYF. CDR3 DNA sequence: TGCAGTGCTTCAGGACAGGGCGGGCCTAGCTCCTACGAGCAGTACTTC.

This clonotype was counted many times. The genes are TRBV5-1 and TRBJ2-2, with D possibly TRBD1 on 5 matching bases. CDR1 and CDR2 (germline): SGHRS, YFSETQ. Trimming pared 0 bases from V and 5 bases from J, leaving 14 bases between. The CDR3 is 16 amino acids. The CDR3 loop reads CASSLESQGGTGELFF. The CDR3 DNA reads TGCGCCAGCAGCTTGGAAAGCCAGGGCGGTACCGGGGAGCTGTTTTTT.

This clonotype was recorded at least ten times. The chain is built from TRBV9 and TRBJ2-1; D may be TRBD1 (6 bases). Trimming removed 0 bases from V and 3 bases from J, with 10 bases in between. CDR1 SGDLS and CDR2 YYNGEE come from the germline V gene. The CDR3 spans 15 residues. CDR3 protein: CASSVVGAGYNEQFF. CDR3 nucleotides: TGTGCCAGCAGCGTAGTGGGGGCGGGCTACAATGAGCAGTTCTTC.

As concerns this clonotype: A much larger clone sits a single nucleotide away, making a read error possible. The J gene is TRBJ2-5, the V gene TRBV6-6; D unclear. The germline gives CDR1 MNHNY, CDR2 SVGAGI (reference sequence). The V end was cut by 6 bases, the J end by 2 bases, with 13 bases between. This CDR3 comprises 14 residues. The CDR3, as DNA: TGTGCCAGCAGAACCGCGGTAGTTCAAGAGACCCAGTACTTC. Protein: CASRTAVVQETQYF.